This TCR beta chain is from a study of CD8 T cells in Susac syndrome. Germline V lookup: CDR1 SQVTM, CDR2 ANQGSEA. V was trimmed by 6 bases and J by 3 bases, leaving 14 bases between them. This CDR3 region has 13 residues. From blood CD8+ and CD4+ T cells, TCR beta sequences were generated. TEMRA cells were FACS-enriched, while CD8+ and CD4+ T cells were negatively isolated. The RNA input was 0.5 to 1 ug, and it was reverse transcribed with random hexamers. An immunoSEQ multiplex PCR amplified TCR beta CDR3 over 54 Vbeta and 13 Jbeta. MiXCR, run by TCRdb on the immunoSEQ multiplex PCR reads, gives a single entry per CDR3 protein. The sample lists roughly 200,000 distinct CDR3 sequences, approximately 94% occurring once.

The receptor comes from a human donor with multiple sclerosis. The chain links TRBV29-1 to TRBJ2-5; perhaps TRBD2 as D (5 bases). The specimen sequenced was CD4+ T cells from PBMCs. The CDR3 spells CSVAEGRKETQYF. The DNA for the CDR3 is TGCAGCGTCGCCGAGGGCAGAAAAGAGACCCAGTACTTC.